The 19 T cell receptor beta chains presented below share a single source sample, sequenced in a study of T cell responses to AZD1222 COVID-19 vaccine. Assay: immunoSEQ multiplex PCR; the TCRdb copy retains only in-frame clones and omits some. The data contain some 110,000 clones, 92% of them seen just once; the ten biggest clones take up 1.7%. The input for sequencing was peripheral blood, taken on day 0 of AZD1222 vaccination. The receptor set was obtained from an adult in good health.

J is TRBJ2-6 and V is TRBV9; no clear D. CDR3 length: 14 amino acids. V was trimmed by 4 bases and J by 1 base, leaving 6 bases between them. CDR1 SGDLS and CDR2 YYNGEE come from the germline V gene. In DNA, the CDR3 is TGTGCCAGCAGCCCGCGATCTGGGGCCAACGTCCTGACTTTC. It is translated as CASSPRSGANVLTF.

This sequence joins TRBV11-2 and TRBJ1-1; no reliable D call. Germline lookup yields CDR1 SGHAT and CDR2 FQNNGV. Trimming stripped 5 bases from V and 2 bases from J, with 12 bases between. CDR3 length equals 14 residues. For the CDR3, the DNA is TGTGCCAGCAGCCCCGGTTCCAGAAACACTGAAGCTTTCTTT. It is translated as CASSPGSRNTEAFF.

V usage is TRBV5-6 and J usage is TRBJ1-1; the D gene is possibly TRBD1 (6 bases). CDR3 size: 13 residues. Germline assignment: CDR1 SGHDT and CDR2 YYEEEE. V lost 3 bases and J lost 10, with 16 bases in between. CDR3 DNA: TGTGCCAGCAGCTCCGGGACACCCGGAGGAGCTTTCTTT. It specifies CASSSGTPGGAFF.

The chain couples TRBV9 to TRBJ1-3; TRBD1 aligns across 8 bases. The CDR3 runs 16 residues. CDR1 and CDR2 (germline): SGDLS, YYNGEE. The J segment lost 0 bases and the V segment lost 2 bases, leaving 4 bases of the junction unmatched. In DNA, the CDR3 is TGTGCCAGCAGCGTGTCAGGGGGCAGCTCTGGAAACACCATATATTTT. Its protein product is CASSVSGGSSGNTIYF.

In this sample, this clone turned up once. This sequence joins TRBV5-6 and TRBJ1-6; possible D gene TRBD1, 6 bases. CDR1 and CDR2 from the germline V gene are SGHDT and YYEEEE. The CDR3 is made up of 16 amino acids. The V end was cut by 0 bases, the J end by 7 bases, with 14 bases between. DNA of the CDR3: TGTGCCAGCAGCTTGGGGGCGGGGGCTCAAAATTCACCCCTCCACTTT. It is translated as CASSLGAGAQNSPLHF.

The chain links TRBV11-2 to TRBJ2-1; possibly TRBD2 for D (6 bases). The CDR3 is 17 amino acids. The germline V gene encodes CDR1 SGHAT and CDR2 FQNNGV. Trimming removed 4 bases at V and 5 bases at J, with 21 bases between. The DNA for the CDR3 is TGTGCCAGCAGCTCAATCAGGTCGCTAGCGAGAAACAATGAGCAGTTCTTC. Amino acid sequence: CASSSIRSLARNNEQFF.

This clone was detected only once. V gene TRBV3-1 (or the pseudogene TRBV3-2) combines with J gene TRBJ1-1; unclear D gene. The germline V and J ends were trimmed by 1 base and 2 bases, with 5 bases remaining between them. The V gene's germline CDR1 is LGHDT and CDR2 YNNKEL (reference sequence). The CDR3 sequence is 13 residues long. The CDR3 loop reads CASSQASNTEAFF. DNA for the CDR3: TGTGCCAGCAGCCAAGCCAGCAACACTGAAGCTTTCTTT.

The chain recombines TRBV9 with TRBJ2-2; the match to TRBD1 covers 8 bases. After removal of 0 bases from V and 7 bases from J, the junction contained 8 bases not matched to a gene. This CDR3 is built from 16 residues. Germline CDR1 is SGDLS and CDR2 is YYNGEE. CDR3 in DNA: TGTGCCAGCAGCGTAGTTCCGACAGGGGTTGGCGGGGAGCTGTTTTTT. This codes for CASSVVPTGVGGELFF.

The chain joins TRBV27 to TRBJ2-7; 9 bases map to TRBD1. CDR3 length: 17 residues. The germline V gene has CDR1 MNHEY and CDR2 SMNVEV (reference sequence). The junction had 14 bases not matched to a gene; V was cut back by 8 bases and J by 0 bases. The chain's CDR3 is CASGHRGRDRVSYEQYV. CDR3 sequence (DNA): TGTGCCAGCGGCCACAGGGGGCGCGACCGGGTCTCCTACGAGCAGTACGTC.

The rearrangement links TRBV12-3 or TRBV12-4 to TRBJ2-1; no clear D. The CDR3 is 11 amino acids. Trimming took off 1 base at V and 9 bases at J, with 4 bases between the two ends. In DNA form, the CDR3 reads TGTGCCAGCAGTTTAGGAGGTGAGCAGTTCTTC. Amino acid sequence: CASSLGGEQFF.

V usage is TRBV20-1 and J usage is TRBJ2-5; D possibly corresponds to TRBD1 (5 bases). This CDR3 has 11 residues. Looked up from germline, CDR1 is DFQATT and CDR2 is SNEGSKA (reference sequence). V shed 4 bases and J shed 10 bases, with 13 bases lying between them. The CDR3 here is CSANTGFDQYF. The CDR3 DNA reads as TGCAGTGCTAACACAGGCTTCGACCAGTACTTC.

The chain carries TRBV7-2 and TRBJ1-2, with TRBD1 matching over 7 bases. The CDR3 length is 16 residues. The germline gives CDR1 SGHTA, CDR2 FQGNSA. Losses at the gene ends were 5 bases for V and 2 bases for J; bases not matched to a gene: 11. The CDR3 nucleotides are TGTGCCAGCAGCGCCACCCAGGGGGTTGGGAACTATGGCTACACCTTC. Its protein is CASSATQGVGNYGYTF. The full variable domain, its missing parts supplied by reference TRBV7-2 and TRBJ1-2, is GAGVSQSPSNKVTEKGKDVELRCDPISGHTALYWYRQSLGQGLEFLIYFQGNSAPDKSGLPSDRFSAERTGGSVSTLTIQRTQQEDSAVYLCASSATQGVGNYGYTFGSGTRLTVV.

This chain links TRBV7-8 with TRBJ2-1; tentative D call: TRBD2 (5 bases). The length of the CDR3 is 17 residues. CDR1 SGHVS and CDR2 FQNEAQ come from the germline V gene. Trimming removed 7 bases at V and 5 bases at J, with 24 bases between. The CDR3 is CASTNRWRSAKHNEQFF. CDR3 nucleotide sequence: TGTGCCAGCACCAACCGTTGGCGTAGCGCGAAGCACAATGAGCAGTTCTTC.

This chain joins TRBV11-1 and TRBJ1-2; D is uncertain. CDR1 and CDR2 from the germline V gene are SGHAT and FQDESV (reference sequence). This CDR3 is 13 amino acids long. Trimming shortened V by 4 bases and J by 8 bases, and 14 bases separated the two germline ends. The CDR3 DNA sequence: TGTGCCAGCAGCTCGTGGACGGGCGGGGGCTACACCTTC. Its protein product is CASSSWTGGGYTF. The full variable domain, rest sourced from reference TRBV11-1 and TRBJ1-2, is EAEVAQSPRYKITEKSQAVAFWCDPISGHATLYWYRQILGQGPELLVQFQDESVVDDSQLPKDRFSAERLKGVDSTLKIQPAELGDSAMYLCASSSWTGGGYTFGSGTRLTVV.

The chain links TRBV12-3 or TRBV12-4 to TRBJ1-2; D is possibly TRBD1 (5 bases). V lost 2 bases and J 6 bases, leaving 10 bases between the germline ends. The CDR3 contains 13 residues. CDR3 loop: CASSLRGDHGYTF. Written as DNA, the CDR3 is TGTGCCAGCAGTTTACGGGGCGACCATGGCTACACCTTC.

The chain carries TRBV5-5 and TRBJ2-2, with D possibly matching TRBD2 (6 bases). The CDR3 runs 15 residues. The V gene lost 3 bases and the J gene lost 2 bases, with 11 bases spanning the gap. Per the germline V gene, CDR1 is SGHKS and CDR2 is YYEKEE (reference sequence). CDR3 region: CASSSTGTNTGELFF. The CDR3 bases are TGTGCCAGCAGCTCGACCGGGACTAACACCGGGGAGCTGTTTTTT.

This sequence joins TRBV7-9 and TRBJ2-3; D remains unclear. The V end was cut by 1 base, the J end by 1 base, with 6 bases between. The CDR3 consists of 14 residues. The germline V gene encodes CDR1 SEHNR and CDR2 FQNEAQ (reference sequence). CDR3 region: CASSLEGRTDTQYF. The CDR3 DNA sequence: TGTGCCAGCAGCTTAGAGGGTCGCACAGATACGCAGTATTTT.

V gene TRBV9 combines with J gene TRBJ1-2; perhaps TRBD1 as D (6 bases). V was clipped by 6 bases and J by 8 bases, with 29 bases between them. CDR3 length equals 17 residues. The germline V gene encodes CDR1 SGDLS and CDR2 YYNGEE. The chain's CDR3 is CASTSALGGSAMGGYTF. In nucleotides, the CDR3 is TGTGCCAGCACAAGTGCCTTAGGGGGTTCGGCGATGGGCGGCTACACCTTC.

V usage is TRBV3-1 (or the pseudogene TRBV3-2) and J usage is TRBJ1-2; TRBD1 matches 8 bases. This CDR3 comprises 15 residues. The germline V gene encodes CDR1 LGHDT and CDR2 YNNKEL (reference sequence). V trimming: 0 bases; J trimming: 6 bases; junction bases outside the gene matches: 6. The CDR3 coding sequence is TGTGCCAGCAGCCAAGAGGGAAGGACAGGGAATGGCTACACCTTC. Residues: CASSQEGRTGNGYTF.